The 5 T cell receptor beta chains listed next were all sequenced from one sample in a study of blood T cell repertoires in COVID-19 (dated by TCRdb to the early 2020s). Library preparation was by the immunoSEQ multiplex PCR assay. TCRdb provides this immuneACCESS table in a form limited to in-frame rearrangements. Some clones are lacking; in checked studies, under half of them reflect an unresolved V gene, and why the rest are absent is not known. The sample includes fewer than 110,000 clones, with roughly 88% observed a single time. The ten largest clones add up to less than 4.5% of the sample. The sequencing input was peripheral blood. Receptor source: a human donor in a cohort sampled during active COVID-19.

The chain joins TRBV28 to TRBJ2-3; 7 bases match TRBD2. The CDR3 is 13 residues long. The junction had 7 bases not matched to a gene; V was cut back by 8 bases and J by 5 bases. The germline V gene encodes CDR1 MDHEN and CDR2 SYDVKM. This chain's CDR3 is CASYQRDLDTQYF. CDR3 DNA: TGTGCCAGCTATCAGCGGGATCTAGATACGCAGTATTTT.

The chain combines TRBV5-1 with TRBJ1-6; the D is unclear. Trimming shortened V by 0 bases and J by 4 bases, and 8 bases separated the two germline ends. The germline gives CDR1 SGHRS, CDR2 YFSETQ. There are 15 residues in the CDR3. The CDR3 DNA follows: TGCGCCAGCAGCTTGGCGGCAGCGTATAATTCACCCCTCCACTTT. Translated: CASSLAAAYNSPLHF.

This clone has just a few counts. The V and J genes are TRBV5-8 and TRBJ1-5; D call uncertain. In germline, CDR1 is SGHTS, CDR2 YDEGEE. The CDR3 spans 14 residues. V lost 6 bases, J lost 10 bases, and 20 bases lay in between. The CDR3 coding sequence is TGTGCCAGCAAAAGAGGAGAGGGAACCTATCCCCAGCATTTT. Translation gives CASKRGEGTYPQHF.

The chain employs TRBV2 and TRBJ1-1, with D unclear. The CDR3 spans 15 residues. V was trimmed by 5 bases and J by 1 base, leaving 14 bases between them. Per germline, CDR1 SNHLY and CDR2 FYNNEI. CDR3 region: CASSKLGYENTEAFF. The CDR3 bases are TGTGCCAGCAGTAAACTAGGGTACGAGAACACTGAAGCTTTCTTT.

The chain combines TRBV4-2 with TRBJ2-5, with unresolved D. Per germline, CDR1 LGHNA and CDR2 YNFKEQ. V was cut by 4 bases and J by 5 bases, with 14 bases left in between. The CDR3 has 14 amino acids. CDR3 in amino acids: CASSPQAGGETQYF. CDR3 nucleotides: TGTGCCAGCAGCCCCCAGGCCGGTGGGGAGACCCAGTACTTC.